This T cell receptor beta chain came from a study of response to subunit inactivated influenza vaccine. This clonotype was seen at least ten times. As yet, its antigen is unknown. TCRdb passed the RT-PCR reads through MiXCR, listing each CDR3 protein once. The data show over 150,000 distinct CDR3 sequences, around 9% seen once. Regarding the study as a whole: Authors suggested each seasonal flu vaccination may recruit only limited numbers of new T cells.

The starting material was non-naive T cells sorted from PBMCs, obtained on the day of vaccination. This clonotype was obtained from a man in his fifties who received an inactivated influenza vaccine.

This CDR3 reads CASSPTRGSTQETQYF. CDR3 DNA sequence: TGTGCCAGCAGTCCAACAAGGGGATCTACTCAAGAGACCCAGTACTTC. The chain has TRBV27 and TRBJ2-5, with TRBD1 as a possible D gene (5 bases). The CDR3 loop spans 16 amino acids. V was pared by 5 bases and J by 2 bases, with 18 bases between. Germline-derived CDR1 and CDR2 are MNHEY and SMNVEV (reference sequence).